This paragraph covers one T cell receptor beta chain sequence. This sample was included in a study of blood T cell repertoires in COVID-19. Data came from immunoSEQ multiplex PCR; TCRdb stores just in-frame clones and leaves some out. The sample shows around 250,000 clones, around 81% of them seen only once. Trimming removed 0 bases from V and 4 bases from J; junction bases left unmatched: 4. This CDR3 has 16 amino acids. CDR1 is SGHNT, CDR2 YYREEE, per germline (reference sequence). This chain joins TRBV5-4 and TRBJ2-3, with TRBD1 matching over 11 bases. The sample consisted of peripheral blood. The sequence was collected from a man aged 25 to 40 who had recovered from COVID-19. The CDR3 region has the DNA TGTGCCAGCAGCTTGGGCCCGGGACAGGGGGCAGATACGCAGTATTTT. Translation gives CASSLGPGQGADTQYF.